The rows below give T cell receptor beta chains drawn from one sample of a study of early T cells in non-severe SARS-CoV-2 infection. TCRdb recomputed calls from the 5' RACE reads with MiXCR, one row per CDR3 protein. The sample shows roughly 45,000 distinct CDR3 sequences, less than 4.5% of them seen only once. Sequencing was carried out using whole blood. The receptors shown here come from an adult who was a healthcare worker with PCR-confirmed SARS-CoV-2 infection or an uninfected control (not recorded which). CDR3s leave out the opening cysteine and the closing phenylalanine or tryptophan. Each record gives: V gene, CDR3 length, CDR3 protein.

v_gene: TRBV7-9
len: 11
CDR3aa: ASSSTALHVLT

v_gene: TRBV7-6
len: 12
CDR3aa: ASRGQTGANVLT

v_gene: TRBV20-1
len: 11
CDR3aa: SAKTDSNQPQH

v_gene: TRBV10-3
len: 12
CDR3aa: AISGDRGPDTQY

v_gene: TRBV27
len: 13
CDR3aa: ASSFGAGNPGEQF

v_gene: TRBV7-2
len: 11
CDR3aa: ASSPESNYGYT

v_gene: TRBV5-4
len: 11
CDR3aa: ASSRAYNSPLH

v_gene: TRBV29-1
len: 15
CDR3aa: SVRTLAGTGVSDTQY

v_gene: TRBV11-2
len: 12
CDR3aa: ASSPGTAGYEQY

v_gene: TRBV7-3
len: 13
CDR3aa: ASSPNRAQLHEQF

v_gene: TRBV10-2
len: 12
CDR3aa: ASSLGQGSRPQH

v_gene: TRBV20-1
len: 10
CDR3aa: SASGTSSEQY

v_gene: TRBV11-2
len: 12
CDR3aa: ASSRLTSYNEQF

v_gene: TRBV11-3
len: 10
CDR3aa: ASTPPRDTQY